The 29 T cell receptor beta chains listed next were all sequenced from one sample in a study of blood T cells in healthy people across ages. A J-beta primer mix and a sample-barcoded 5' primer were used in a second PCR of about 7 to 12 cycles. TCRdb recomputed calls from the 5' RACE reads with MiXCR, one row per CDR3 protein. The sample holds 750,000 or so distinct CDR3 sequences, roughly 25% seen once. These same data were also listed under a study on T cells of mothers and their children.

The specimen sequenced was blood. The receptor source for this set is a boy aged 5-17 years in good health.

This clonotype was observed a handful of times. The chain joins TRBV13 to TRBJ2-1; TRBD1 matches 10 bases. The CDR3 sequence is 15 residues long. J was trimmed by 10 bases and V by 5 bases; bases with no gene match: 11. Germline V gene data show CDR1 as PRHDT and CDR2 as FYEKMQ (reference sequence). CDR3 sequence: CASSPGTGAVLEQFF. CDR3 bases: TGTGCCAGCAGCCCGGGGACAGGGGCCGTTTTGGAGCAGTTCTTC.

The chain is built from TRBV29-1 and TRBJ2-3, with D perhaps TRBD1 (5 bases). CDR1 and CDR2 from the germline V gene are SQVTM and ANQGSEA. The germline V and J ends were trimmed by 7 bases and 7 bases, with 15 bases remaining between them. The CDR3 loop spans 12 amino acids. DNA of the CDR3: TGCAGCGCTGGACACCTAGGCAATACGCAGTATTTT. Amino acid sequence: CSAGHLGNTQYF.

This clonotype appeared a few times. V is TRBV12-3 or TRBV12-4 and J is TRBJ2-5; 7 bases line up with TRBD1. The DNA end lines up better with TRBJ2-7; the J call may be wrong. The CDR3 covers 13 residues. The CDR3: CASRHRDSYEQYF. The CDR3 DNA follows: TGTGCCAGCAGACACCGGGACAGCTACGAGCAGTACTTC.

This clonotype was observed a few times. This chain connects TRBV7-9 to TRBJ2-5; D possibly uses TRBD1 or TRBD2 (6 bases each). The V end lost 2 bases, the J end lost 1 base, and 11 bases lay between the germline ends. Looked up from germline, CDR1 is SEHNR and CDR2 is FQNEAQ (reference sequence). The CDR3 spans 15 residues. This CDR3 is CASSLIRGLQETQYF. CDR3 nucleotides: TGTGCCAGCAGCTTAATCCGGGGGCTCCAAGAGACCCAGTACTTC.

The genes are TRBV7-9 and TRBJ2-1; 11 bases match TRBD2. The length of the CDR3 is 19 residues. Germline V CDR1 and CDR2: SEHNR, FQNEAQ (reference sequence). V was pared by 2 bases and J by 5 bases, with 14 bases of the junction left unmatched. The DNA for the CDR3 is TGTGCCAGCAGCTTAAAGGTAGCGGGAGGGCCTCTGGAAAACAATGAGCAGTTCTTC. This sequence encodes CASSLKVAGGPLENNEQFF.

This clonotype was found a few times. The chain has TRBV6-5 and TRBJ2-7; 7 bases map to TRBD1. CDR3 length: 17 amino acids. Germline-derived CDR1 and CDR2 are MNHEY and SVGAGI. V shed 0 bases, J shed 4 bases, and the junction held 12 bases outside the gene matches. In DNA, the CDR3 is TGTGCCAGCAGTTACTCCGGCAGGGGGTATAATTGGTACGAGCAGTACTTC. The encoded protein is CASSYSGRGYNWYEQYF.

The V call is TRBV12-3 or TRBV12-4, the J call TRBJ2-5, with 9 bases lining up with TRBD2. There are 15 residues in the CDR3. V lost 3 bases and J lost 2; bases outside the gene matches: 4. CDR3 bases: TGTGCCAGCAGTTTTTTCCTAGCGGGGCAAGAGACCCAGTACTTC. This translates into CASSFFLAGQETQYF.

This clonotype was seen a handful of times. CDR3 region: CASGRGALQETQYF. CDR3 in DNA: TGTGCCAGCGGAAGAGGTGCCCTGCAAGAGACCCAGTACTTC. V and J are TRBV6-2 or TRBV6-3 and TRBJ2-5; D not resolved. The CDR3 has 14 amino acids. The V end lost 8 bases, the J end lost 2 bases, and 15 bases lay between the germline ends. Germline CDR1 is MNHEY and CDR2 is SVGEGT.

The CDR3: CASSLAWEGTEAFF. CDR3 nucleotides: TGTGCCAGCAGCTTGGCCTGGGAGGGGACTGAAGCTTTCTTT. The chain employs TRBV5-5 and TRBJ1-1; possible D gene TRBD1, 5 bases. The V gene's germline CDR1 is SGHKS and CDR2 YYEKEE (reference sequence). Trimming pared 0 bases from V and 5 bases from J, leaving 11 bases between. This CDR3 has 14 amino acids.

This clonotype turned up a few times. The chain joins TRBV6-1 to TRBJ1-5; possible D gene TRBD1, 5 bases. V was shortened by 2 bases and J by 9 bases, with 11 bases between the two germline ends. The CDR3 is 13 residues long. The germline CDR1 and CDR2 sequences are MNHNS and SASEGT. Here the CDR3 DNA reads TGTGCCAGCAGTGAACAGGGTGCCATGCCCCAGCATTTT. Encoded protein: CASSEQGAMPQHF.

DNA for the CDR3: TGTGCCAGCAGCGAACTGGGTCGGGACACTGAAGCTTTCTTT. Translated, it gives CASSELGRDTEAFF. This chain joins TRBV9 and TRBJ1-1; D not certain. From germline, CDR1 is SGDLS and CDR2 YYNGEE. The V gene lost 3 bases and the J gene lost 3 bases, with 12 bases spanning the gap. This CDR3 is built from 14 residues.

This rearrangement joins TRBV29-1 to TRBJ2-5; perhaps TRBD2 as D (6 bases). Matching the DNA end better, TRBJ2-7 makes the J call doubtful. Germline V gene data show CDR1 as SQVTM and CDR2 as ANQGSEA. The CDR3 has 12 amino acids. The CDR3 here is CSVGSGAYEQYF. As DNA, the CDR3 is TGCAGCGTTGGGTCGGGGGCCTACGAGCAGTACTTC.

This clonotype was counted between two and nine times. The V call is TRBV7-9, the J call TRBJ1-2; D is uncertain. Trimming took off 2 bases at V and 6 bases at J, with 10 bases between the two ends. The CDR3 is 13 amino acids. Germline V gives CDR1 SEHNR, CDR2 FQNEAQ (reference sequence). The CDR3 spells CASSLNTVHGYTF. The CDR3, as DNA: TGTGCCAGCAGCTTAAATACCGTACATGGCTACACCTTC.

This clonotype has more than one count but fewer than ten. The rearrangement links TRBV29-1 to TRBJ2-7; weak D call: TRBD1 (6 bases). With 0 bases removed from V and 0 bases from J, the gap between germline ends came to 12 bases. This CDR3 has 15 amino acids. The V gene's germline CDR1 is SQVTM and CDR2 ANQGSEA. This chain's CDR3 is CSVEEGRDTSYEQYF. The CDR3 DNA follows: TGCAGCGTTGAAGAGGGTAGGGACACCTCCTACGAGCAGTACTTC.

This clonotype was seen only a few times. The chain carries TRBV29-1 and TRBJ1-1; D may be TRBD1 (6 bases). CDR3 size: 12 residues. CDR1 and CDR2 from the germline V gene are SQVTM and ANQGSEA. Deletions cut 3 bases from V and 6 bases from J, with 11 bases between. CDR3 sequence: CSVDRGGPEAFF. In DNA form, the CDR3 reads TGCAGCGTTGACAGGGGAGGCCCTGAAGCTTTCTTT.

This chain uses TRBV21-1 with TRBJ1-2; the table's D call TRBD1 went unverified against the DNA. TRBV21-1 is marked as a pseudogene. CDR3 length: 15 amino acids. The CDR3 loop is CASSKAFRTFYSYTF. The CDR3 coding sequence is TGTGCCAGCAGCAAAGCGTTCCGGACATTCTATAGCTACACCTTC.

This clonotype has more than one count but fewer than ten. The rearrangement links TRBV7-2 to TRBJ1-6; 7 bases are shared with TRBD1. V lost 5 bases and J lost 3; bases outside the gene matches: 10. The CDR3 extends over 17 amino acids. Germline values: CDR1 SGHTA, CDR2 FQGNSA. CDR3 nucleotides: TGTGCCAGCAGCACCCTAACCGGGACAGACTATAATTCACCCCTCCACTTT. This sequence encodes CASSTLTGTDYNSPLHF.

CDR3 in amino acids: CATSEGASENIQYF. The CDR3 bases are TGTGCCACCAGTGAAGGAGCTTCGGAAAACATTCAGTACTTC. The rearrangement joins TRBV24-1 to TRBJ2-4; D is ambiguous. The germline V and J ends were trimmed by 4 bases and 5 bases, with 11 bases remaining between them. The CDR3 covers 14 residues. In germline, CDR1 is KGHDR, CDR2 SFDVKD.

This CDR3 is CASSQGWSGGAKNIQYF. DNA for the CDR3: TGTGCCAGCAGCCAAGGATGGTCAGGAGGAGCCAAAAACATTCAGTACTTC. The V call is TRBV3-1, the J call TRBJ2-4; tentatively, D is TRBD2 (5 bases). CDR1 and CDR2 from the germline V gene are LGHDT and YNNKEL (reference sequence). Trimming took 1 base from V and 0 from J, leaving 13 bases between them. CDR3 length equals 17 residues.

CDR3 region: CASRQGLWETQYF. DNA for the CDR3: TGTGCCAGCAGACAGGGGTTGTGGGAGACCCAGTACTTC. The chain carries TRBV6-5 and TRBJ2-1; 7 bases are a match to TRBD1. The last part of the DNA fits TRBJ2-5 better; the J call may be wrong. The CDR3 extends over 13 amino acids. Germline V gene lookup returns CDR1 MNHEY and CDR2 SVGAGI.

In this sample, this clonotype turned up a few times. The chain carries TRBV7-2 and TRBJ2-3, with a possible D match to TRBD2 (5 bases). The CDR3 loop spans 16 amino acids. Germline V lookup: CDR1 SGHTA, CDR2 FQGNSA. Trimming cost V 0 bases and J 2 bases, with 12 bases left between them. The CDR3, as DNA: TGTGCCAGCAGCTTAGCGTCGAGTAGCGTCACAGATACGCAGTATTTT. This encodes CASSLASSSVTDTQYF.

This chain joins TRBV7-3 and TRBJ2-7; possible D gene TRBD1, 6 bases. Deletions cut 1 base from V and 5 bases from J, with 18 bases between. The V gene's germline CDR1 is SGHTA and CDR2 FQGTGA. The CDR3 spans 16 residues. The CDR3 coding sequence is TGTGCCAGCAGCTTAAGGGGTCGGCAGGGGTTCGACGAGCAGTACTTC. Translating gives CASSLRGRQGFDEQYF.

The V call is TRBV2, the J call TRBJ2-1, with 10 nucleotides matching TRBD2. The CDR3 runs to 15 residues. V lost 6 bases, J lost 5 bases, and 7 bases stayed unmatched. CDR1 and CDR2 (germline): SNHLY, FYNNEI. CDR3 bases: TGTGCCAGCAGGGGGACTAGCGCACCTAACAATGAGCAGTTCTTC. It encodes CASRGTSAPNNEQFF.

This clonotype was seen a few times. The chain employs TRBV9 and TRBJ2-5, with TRBD2 matching 11 bases. The V and J ends lost 4 bases and 5 bases, in that order; junction bases with no gene match: 16. CDR3 length: 18 residues. Germline V gene lookup returns CDR1 SGDLS and CDR2 YYNGEE. This chain's CDR3 is CASSTGTSGSVGVETQYF. The CDR3 DNA follows: TGTGCCAGCAGCACAGGTACTAGCGGGAGTGTTGGGGTCGAGACCCAGTACTTC.

The chain couples TRBV6-1 to TRBJ2-7; 8 nucleotides match TRBD2. The germline V gene encodes CDR1 MNHNS and CDR2 SASEGT. Losses at the gene ends were 1 base for V and 3 bases for J; bases not matched to a gene: 8. This CDR3 is built from 16 residues. The CDR3 DNA follows: TGTGCCAGCAGTGAAGGGAGTGCAACTAGCGGCTACGAGCAGTACTTC. Translation: CASSEGSATSGYEQYF.

V gene TRBV6-5 combines with J gene TRBJ2-7; no firm D call. CDR1 MNHEY and CDR2 SVGAGI come from the germline V gene. V lost 5 bases to trimming and J lost 6 bases, with 14 bases between them. This CDR3 is 13 amino acids long. CDR3 in DNA: TGTGCCAGCAGTCCCCTCGGCGTTCGCGAGCAGTACTTC. This translates into CASSPLGVREQYF.

This clonotype was seen a handful of times. The chain combines TRBV10-2 with TRBJ2-7; perhaps TRBD2 as D (6 bases). CDR1 and CDR2 (germline): WSHSY, SAAADI. There are 14 residues in the CDR3. Trimming took 4 bases from V and 3 from J, leaving 13 bases between them. The CDR3 DNA reads as TGCGCCAGCAGTGGGACTACCAAGGGCTACGAGCAGTACTTC. This encodes CASSGTTKGYEQYF.

This chain joins TRBV2 and TRBJ2-7; TRBD1 might be the D (6 bases). The CDR3 loop spans 13 amino acids. Germline lookup yields CDR1 SNHLY and CDR2 FYNNEI. The V gene lost 3 bases and the J gene lost 13 bases, with 19 bases spanning the gap. The CDR3 DNA follows: TGTGCCAGCAGTGACGACGGCTGGACAGTGATTTACTTC. It specifies CASSDDGWTVIYF.

The V and J genes are TRBV28 and TRBJ2-3; D uncertain. The CDR3 extends over 17 amino acids. The germline V and J ends were trimmed by 7 bases and 0 bases, with 20 bases remaining between them. Germline-derived CDR1 and CDR2 are MDHEN and SYDVKM. The CDR3 region has the DNA TGTGCCAGCACCTTAAATCTTGGTACTCTAAGCACAGATACGCAGTATTTT. Its translation is CASTLNLGTLSTDTQYF.